The 10 T cell receptor beta chains listed next were all sequenced from one sample in a study of Ad26.COV2.S vaccination and SARS-CoV-2 variants. Treatment: some 20 received Ad26.COV2.S at low or high dose, single or two shots; about 5 received placebo; per-sample allocation not given. Collection of samples fell on day 63 after the first vaccine or placebo injection. Generated by immunoSEQ multiplex PCR, the TCRdb table keeps only in-frame clones and is missing some. Of about 410,000 clones listed, 92% are singletons. This specimen consisted of peripheral blood, obtained in a trial of Ad26.COV2.S vaccine versus placebo. These receptors all come from a person between 18 and 59 years old who received the Ad26.COV2.S COVID-19 vaccine or a placebo.

The V gene is TRBV4-3, the J gene TRBJ2-7; the match to TRBD1 covers 11 bases. With 4 bases clipped from V and 6 bases from J, the junction kept 5 bases outside the gene matches. Germline V gene data show CDR1 as LGHNA and CDR2 as YSLEER. The CDR3 has 14 amino acids. DNA for the CDR3: TGCGCCAGCAGCCCCGGGACAGGGGGTGGCGAGCAGTACTTC. Amino acids: CASSPGTGGGEQYF.

This clone was seen a handful of times. The chain joins TRBV11-2 to TRBJ2-7; possibly TRBD2 for D (6 bases). Trimming removed 5 bases at V and 4 bases at J, with 9 bases between. This CDR3 has 12 residues. The germline V gene has CDR1 SGHAT and CDR2 FQNNGV. The CDR3 DNA reads as TGTGCCAGCAGCCAGACTAGTTACGAGCAGTACTTC. This sequence encodes CASSQTSYEQYF.

CDR3 in amino acids: CASTADWGTEQFF. CDR3 nucleotide sequence: TGTGCCAGTACTGCGGACTGGGGGACTGAGCAGTTCTTC. The chain combines TRBV19 with TRBJ2-1, with D perhaps assigned TRBD1 or TRBD2 (5 bases each). The CDR3 consists of 13 residues. Germline CDR1 and CDR2: LNHDA and SQIVND (reference sequence). V lost 7 bases to trimming and J lost 9 bases, with 16 bases between them.

This chain uses TRBV5-1 with TRBJ1-2; D gene uncertain. The V gene's germline CDR1 is SGHRS and CDR2 YFSETQ. The germline V and J ends were trimmed by 3 bases and 3 bases, with 15 bases remaining between them. The CDR3 consists of 15 residues. CDR3 in DNA: TGCGCCAGCAGCTCCTGGGCAGGCCTTGACTATGGCTACACCTTC. The encoded protein is CASSSWAGLDYGYTF. Based on the CDR3 plus reference TRBV5-1 and TRBJ1-2, the full variable domain is KAGVTQTPRYLIKTRGQQVTLSCSPISGHRSVSWYQQTPGQGLQFLFEYFSETQRNKGNFPGRFSGRQFSNSRSEMNVSTLELGDSALYLCASSSWAGLDYGYTFGSGTRLTVV.

The V and J genes are TRBV5-7 and TRBJ2-7; D is perhaps TRBD2 (5 bases). TRBV5-7 is annotated as an ORF whose role is uncertain. This CDR3 contains 15 residues. Trimming removed 4 bases at V and 1 base at J, with 15 bases between. CDR3: CASSPVGRKSYEQYF. CDR3 sequence (DNA): TGTGCCAGCAGCCCCGTGGGGAGAAAGTCCTACGAGCAGTACTTC.

The rearrangement uses TRBV9 and TRBJ1-4; D gene ambiguous. Germline lookup yields CDR1 SGDLS and CDR2 YYNGEE. CDR3 length equals 14 residues. V dropped 3 bases and J dropped 7 bases, with 13 bases sitting between them. CDR3 amino acids: CASSGGVRGEKLFF. In DNA, the CDR3 is TGTGCCAGCAGCGGTGGGGTCCGAGGTGAAAAACTGTTTTTT.

The rearrangement links TRBV19 to TRBJ1-3; no reliable D call. The CDR3 consists of 16 residues. Germline-derived CDR1 and CDR2 are LNHDA and SQIVND (reference sequence). The V end lost 5 bases, the J end lost 6 bases, and 20 bases lay between the germline ends. CDR3: CASSLSTAFGENTIYF. As DNA, the CDR3 is TGTGCCAGTAGTCTGTCAACAGCGTTCGGCGAAAACACCATATATTTT.

The chain joins TRBV18 to TRBJ2-1, with D possibly matching TRBD1 (6 bases). There are 15 residues in the CDR3. Germline CDR1 KGHSH, CDR2 LQKENI. The germline V and J ends were trimmed by 2 bases and 5 bases, with 13 bases remaining between them. The CDR3 coding sequence is TGTGCCAGCTCACCAGGGGACAACAGAAACAATGAGCAGTTCTTC. Translating it yields CASSPGDNRNNEQFF.

The chain joins TRBV27 to TRBJ2-2; perhaps D is TRBD1 or TRBD2 (6 bases each). Trimming pared 2 bases from V and 5 bases from J, leaving 15 bases between. CDR1 is MNHEY, CDR2 SMNVEV, per germline (reference sequence). The CDR3 contains 16 residues. This CDR3 reads CASSLRGERRTGELFF. CDR3 coding DNA: TGTGCCAGCAGTTTAAGGGGGGAGCGTCGGACCGGGGAGCTGTTTTTT.

The chain recombines TRBV4-1 with TRBJ2-1; D ambiguous. V was shortened by 0 bases and J by 4 bases, with 13 bases between the two germline ends. From germline, CDR1 is MGHRA and CDR2 YSYEKL. CDR3 length: 16 amino acids. The CDR3 coding sequence is TGCGCCAGCAGCCAAGAATCCGGGCTGCTTTACAATGAGCAGTTCTTC. Translated: CASSQESGLLYNEQFF.